Listed below are T cell receptor beta chains from one sample, sequenced in a study of T cell repertoires in cytomegalovirus infection. These receptors are not linked to any known antigen. Each CDR3 protein gets one entry after TCRdb re-called the reads with MiXCR. The sample lists 300,000 to 400,000 distinct CDR3 sequences, approximately 32% seen once, with 15% to 25% in the top ten. The source was cultured PBMCs, collected from culture after CMV antigen stimulation. The origin of the receptors is a human donor in good health (CMV status not recorded). Some clones in this sample may be carry-over from other donors' samples. Both conserved end residues are part of each CDR3. Clone size, where shown, is once, few, many, or a class for clones that have expanded.

TRBJ2-1 TRBV28 NA CASRGGGGLAGENEQFF
TRBJ1-1 TRBV7-2 many CASSWPGQVNTEAFF
TRBJ2-3 TRBV15 few CATNKGGLRTDTQYF
TRBJ1-5 TRBV12-3/TRBV12-4 NA CASSPGQGRGDQPQHF
TRBJ1-2 TRBV10-3 many CAISGQGRLYGYTF
TRBJ2-3 TRBV7-2 NA CASSFSGSVADTQYF
TRBJ2-3 TRBV7-6 many CASSFQPASTDTQYF
TRBJ2-1 TRBV11-1 few CASSSAGGNEQFF
TRBJ2-7 TRBV7-2 NA CASSSASGAYEQYF
TRBJ1-6 TRBV7-6 many CASSFGQGGSYNSPLHF
TRBJ2-2 TRBV19 NA CASSVTGSGELFF
TRBJ1-1 TRBV7-6 NA CASSLVDPTAEAFF
TRBJ2-2 TRBV5-4 NA CASSSGLAGFTGELFF
TRBJ2-7 TRBV5-1 NA CASSLAMASGEQYF
TRBJ1-3 TRBV6-5 NA CASSPTGGFTGNTIYF
TRBJ1-2 TRBV6-5 NA CATRPGGYGYTF
TRBJ2-3 TRBV7-3 NA CASSLDGGADTQYF
TRBJ2-2 TRBV6-5 NA CASTRKGGLETGELFF
TRBJ1-5 TRBV7-6 many CASSRDRGRQQPQHF
TRBJ1-1 TRBV7-3 NA CASSYSGQGLIFF
TRBJ2-1 TRBV6-1 few CAAGRGAYNEQFF
TRBJ2-6 TRBV2 NA CASSGAGANVLTF
TRBJ2-2 TRBV6-1 NA CASGTSRAGGRNTGELFF
TRBJ2-5 TRBV28 NA CASSALSSGGYQETQYF
TRBJ2-1 TRBV11-3 many CASSLDSAPLLSGTNNEQFF
TRBJ2-7 TRBV19 few CASSITVPYEQYF
TRBJ2-1 TRBV5-6 NA CASTGTGGSYSYNEQFF
TRBJ1-1 TRBV12-3/TRBV12-4 NA CASSGSPEAFF
TRBJ1-3 TRBV4-1 NA CASSQDRGRRYSGNTIYF
TRBJ1-5 TRBV24-1 few CATATGLGSNQPQHF
TRBJ1-1 TRBV12-3/TRBV12-4 NA CASSMWSTEAFF
TRBJ2-1 TRBV7-3 NA CASSSQGIEQFF
TRBJ1-1 TRBV7-8 many CASSFLEMNTEAFF
TRBJ1-5 TRBV6-2/TRBV6-3 NA CASSPRTGPNQPQHF
TRBJ1-3 TRBV7-2 many CASSLLTIPSGNTIYF
TRBJ2-7 TRBV6-1 NA CASSRMGLAGETEQYF
TRBJ2-5 TRBV24-1 NA CATSAGRGAAETQYF
TRBJ2-1 TRBV7-9 NA CASSLLAGAVYNEQFF
TRBJ2-7 TRBV25-1 NA CASSDSYGLGYEQYF
TRBJ1-6 TRBV11-2 NA CASSPQEYNSPLHF
TRBJ2-7 TRBV7-3 NA CASSLYPRGPSYEQYF
TRBJ2-7 TRBV6-5 NA CASSYSGLAGGYEQYF
TRBJ1-6 TRBV7-9 few CASSSRDRENSPLHF
TRBJ2-1 TRBV4-1 few CASSQVAGQLYNEQFF
TRBJ1-5 TRBV11-2 many CASSRQGNQPQHF
TRBJ2-3 TRBV15 NA CATSRARAATQYF
TRBJ2-3 TRBV12-3/TRBV12-4 NA CASSFRTSTDTQYF
TRBJ2-7 TRBV29-1 NA CSVRLGVSYEQYF
TRBJ1-1 TRBV28 few CASREGGGAAFF
TRBJ2-1 TRBV20-1 NA CSARDVKSGGNNEQFF
TRBJ2-4 TRBV27 NA CASSTMRDSKNIQYF
TRBJ1-1 TRBV28 NA CASSHLPDRGLLDTEAFF
TRBJ1-2 TRBV28 few CASSRTFGEHTF
TRBJ2-7 TRBV7-9 NA CASSFSGEAHEQYF
TRBJ1-6 TRBV7-2 NA CASSLDRAYNSPLHF
TRBJ2-1 TRBV20-1 NA CSASPPENYNEQFF